This T cell receptor beta chain was sequenced for a study of CD4 T cells in relation to SARS-CoV-2 and coronaviruses. Study-level background: ViraFEST: roughly 9-day antigen culture of PBMCs, then TCR beta CDR3 sequencing. Median patient age was roughly 36 years, spanning 21 to 72 years.

Study-level results: This crossreactivity analysis covered spike protein alone, no other viral proteins.

Germline V gene data show CDR1 as GTSNPN and CDR2 as SVGIG (reference sequence). V lost 3 bases and J lost 7, with 12 bases in between. This CDR3 spans 12 amino acids. This clone was detected only a few times. The antigen is unknown. The table came from immunoSEQ multiplex PCR; TCRdb's copy has only in-frame clones and leaves some out. The data hold 35,000 to 50,000 clones, with approximately 80% observed a single time. This receptor was taken from an adult with COVID-19. Source material: naive CD4+ T cells from PBMCs, cultured in vitro. Subset denoted: naive CD4+ T cells isolated by negative enrichment. The rearrangement links TRBV30 to TRBJ1-2; D is ambiguous. The CDR3 region is CAWSPGQSGYTF. CDR3 DNA sequence: TGTGCCTGGAGCCCGGGTCAGAGTGGCTACACCTTC.